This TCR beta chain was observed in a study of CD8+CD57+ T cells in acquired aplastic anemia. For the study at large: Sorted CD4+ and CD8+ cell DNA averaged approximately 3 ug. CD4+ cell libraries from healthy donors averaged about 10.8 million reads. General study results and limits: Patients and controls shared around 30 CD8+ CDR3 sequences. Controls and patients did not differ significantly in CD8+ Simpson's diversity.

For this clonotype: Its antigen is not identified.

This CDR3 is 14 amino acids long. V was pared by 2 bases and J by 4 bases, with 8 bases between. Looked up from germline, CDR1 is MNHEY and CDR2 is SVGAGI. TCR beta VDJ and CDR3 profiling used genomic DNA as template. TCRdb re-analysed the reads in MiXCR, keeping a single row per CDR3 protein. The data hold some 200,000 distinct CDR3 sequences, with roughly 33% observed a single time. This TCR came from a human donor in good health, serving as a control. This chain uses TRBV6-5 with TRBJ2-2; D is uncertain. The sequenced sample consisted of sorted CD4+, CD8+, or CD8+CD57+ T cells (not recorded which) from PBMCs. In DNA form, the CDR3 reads TGTGCCAGCAGTTACAATGGGGTCACCGGGGAGCTGTTTTTT. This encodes CASSYNGVTGELFF.